These 8 T cell receptor beta chains originate from one sample sequenced in a study of early T cells in non-severe SARS-CoV-2 infection. TCRdb itself ran the 5' RACE reads through MiXCR, one entry per CDR3 protein. Counted here are some 30,000 distinct CDR3 sequences, over 6.5% occurring once; the ten biggest clones make up approximately 2.5%. The material sequenced was whole blood. These TCRs come from an adult who was a healthcare worker with PCR-confirmed SARS-CoV-2 infection or an uninfected control (not recorded which).

This clonotype was counted at least ten times. This chain's CDR3 is CASGLMRDRGSTGELFF. CDR3 DNA sequence: TGTGCTAGTGGTTTGATGAGGGACAGGGGTTCCACCGGGGAGCTGTTTTTT. This rearrangement joins TRBV12-5 to TRBJ2-2; 10 bases match TRBD1. This CDR3 has 17 amino acids. CDR1 and CDR2 from the germline V gene are LGHNT and FRNRAP. Trimming removed 2 bases from V and 4 bases from J; junction bases left unmatched: 7.

This clonotype was seen only a few times. V gene TRBV7-6 combines with J gene TRBJ1-4; no definite D call. Trimming shortened V by 1 base and J by 0 bases, and 12 bases separated the two germline ends. The CDR3 totals 17 residues. Germline values: CDR1 SGHVS, CDR2 FNYEAQ. The CDR3 sequence is CASSLEVQSSTNEKLFF. The CDR3 nucleotides read TGTGCCAGCAGCTTAGAAGTACAGTCTTCAACTAATGAAAAACTGTTTTTT. Full variable domain (outside the CDR3, taken from reference TRBV7-6 and TRBJ1-4): GAGVSQSPRYKVTKRGQDVALRCDPISGHVSLYWYRQALGQGPEFLTYFNYEAQQDKSGLPNDRFSAERPEGSISTLTIQRTEQRDSAMYRCASSLEVQSSTNEKLFFGSGTQLSVL.

This clonotype occurred many times. The chain links TRBV28 to TRBJ2-7; TRBD2 is a possible D gene (6 bases). The V gene lost 7 bases and the J gene lost 6 bases, with 16 bases spanning the gap. The CDR3 consists of 13 residues. The germline gives CDR1 MDHEN, CDR2 SYDVKM. CDR3 bases: TGTGCCAGCACCGGGACTCTTACTATCGAGCAGTACTTC. Translating gives CASTGTLTIEQYF.

This clonotype was seen repeatedly, ten times or more. This chain connects TRBV10-2 to TRBJ1-1, with D unresolved. The CDR3 runs to 13 residues. From germline, CDR1 is WSHSY and CDR2 SAAADI. The V and J ends lost 6 bases and 3 bases respectively, with 11 bases between them. DNA of the CDR3: TGCGCCAGCAGCGGAGGGCGTTACACTGAAGCTTTCTTT. Translated: CASSGGRYTEAFF.

The rearrangement joins TRBV3-1 to TRBJ1-3; maybe TRBD1 (6 bases). V dropped 4 bases and J dropped 0 bases, with 13 bases sitting between them. Germline lookup yields CDR1 LGHDT and CDR2 YNNKEL (reference sequence). This CDR3 has 16 amino acids. CDR3: CASSRGRGLSGNTIYF. The CDR3 bases are TGTGCCAGCAGCCGCGGCAGGGGCCTCTCTGGAAACACCATATATTTT.

This clonotype was recorded at least ten times. The chain is built from TRBV18 and TRBJ1-2, with TRBD1 identical over 7 bases. The trim removed 1 base at V and 4 bases at J, leaving 3 bases unmatched. Germline loops: CDR1 KGHSH, CDR2 LQKENI. There are 14 residues in the CDR3. The DNA of the CDR3 is TGTGCCAGCTCACCACAGGGGGCCGGCTATGGCTACACCTTC. The encoded protein is CASSPQGAGYGYTF.

The chain combines TRBV29-1 with TRBJ2-7, with a possible D match to TRBD2 (5 bases). The CDR3 spans 12 residues. From germline, CDR1 is SQVTM and CDR2 ANQGSEA. Between the trimmed V and J ends, which lost 7 bases and 6 bases, there was a span of 16 bases. The CDR3 sequence: CSGRLYAGEQYF. CDR3 nucleotide sequence: TGCAGCGGAAGATTATACGCGGGCGAGCAGTACTTC.

This clonotype came up many times. The J gene is TRBJ2-7, the V gene TRBV20-1; D is possibly TRBD2 (5 bases). CDR3 length: 13 residues. Germline V gene data show CDR1 as DFQATT and CDR2 as SNEGSKA (reference sequence). Trimming removed 3 bases from V and 2 bases from J, with 11 bases in between. For the CDR3, the DNA is TGCAGTGCTAGGTCAAGGACTGCCTACGAGCAGTACTTC. The encoded protein is CSARSRTAYEQYF.